This T cell receptor (beta chain) comes out of a study of brain T cells in children with intractable seizures. Sequencing was limited to surgery cases with top T cell transcript signatures in brain tissue. Pre-surgery treatment included at least one anti-epileptic drug. The CDR3 length is 16 residues. V shed 5 bases, J shed 4 bases, and the junction held 8 bases outside the gene matches. Germline V gene sequence: CDR1 SEHNR, CDR2 FQNEAQ (reference sequence). TCRdb's table, derived via immunoSEQ multiplex PCR, lists solely in-frame clones and lacks some. The sample records 80,000 or so clones, around nine tenths being singletons. Study-wide results and caveats: Pre- and post-surgery blood differed in depth, so pre-surgery absences may be undersampling. Only CDR3 sequence similarity suggested viral specificity, without known HCMV serostatus.

For this clone: Its antigen is still unknown.

The TCR sequence derives from a girl aged 2 to 10 with Rasmussen encephalitis and intractable seizures. The chain couples TRBV7-9 to TRBJ2-1; 10 positions agree with TRBD1. Sequenced material: peripheral blood, taken at surgery. CDR3 residues: CASSPQTGGSYNEQFF. CDR3 nucleotide sequence: TGTGCCAGCAGCCCGCAGACAGGGGGCTCGTACAATGAGCAGTTCTTC.